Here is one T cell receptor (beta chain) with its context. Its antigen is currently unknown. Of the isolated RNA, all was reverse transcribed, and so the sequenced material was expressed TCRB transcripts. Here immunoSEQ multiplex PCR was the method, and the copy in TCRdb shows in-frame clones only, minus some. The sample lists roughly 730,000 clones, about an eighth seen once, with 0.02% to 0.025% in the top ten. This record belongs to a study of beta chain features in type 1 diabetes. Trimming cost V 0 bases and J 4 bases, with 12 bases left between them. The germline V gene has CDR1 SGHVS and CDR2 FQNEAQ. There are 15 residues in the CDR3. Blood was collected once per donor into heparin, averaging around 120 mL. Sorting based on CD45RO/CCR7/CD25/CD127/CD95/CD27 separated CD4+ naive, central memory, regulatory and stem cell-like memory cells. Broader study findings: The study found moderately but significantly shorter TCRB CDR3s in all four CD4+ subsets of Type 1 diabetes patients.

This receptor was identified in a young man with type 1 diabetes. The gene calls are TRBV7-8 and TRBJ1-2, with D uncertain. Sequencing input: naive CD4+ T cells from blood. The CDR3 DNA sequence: TGTGCCAGCAGCTTAGCGTCTCCGGGTTCCTATGGCTACACCTTC. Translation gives CASSLASPGSYGYTF.